This TCR beta chain was sequenced for a study of T cell responses to AZD1222 COVID-19 vaccine. The data were produced by immunoSEQ multiplex PCR, yet TCRdb's version contains in-frame clones alone and is incomplete. The sample carries about 180,000 clones, about 86% recorded once. Germline V CDR1 and CDR2: MRHNA, SNTAGT. CDR3 length: 14 amino acids. The V segment lost 8 bases and the J segment 4 bases; nucleotides outside the gene matches: 4. The receptor comes from an adult in good health. The chain is built from TRBV6-4 and TRBJ2-3; 12 bases line up with TRBD1. The sequenced sample was peripheral blood, obtained on day 0 of AZD1222 vaccination. The CDR3 nucleotides are TGTGCCAGCGGGACAGGGGGCGACGCAGATACGCAGTATTTT. Amino acid sequence: CASGTGGDADTQYF.